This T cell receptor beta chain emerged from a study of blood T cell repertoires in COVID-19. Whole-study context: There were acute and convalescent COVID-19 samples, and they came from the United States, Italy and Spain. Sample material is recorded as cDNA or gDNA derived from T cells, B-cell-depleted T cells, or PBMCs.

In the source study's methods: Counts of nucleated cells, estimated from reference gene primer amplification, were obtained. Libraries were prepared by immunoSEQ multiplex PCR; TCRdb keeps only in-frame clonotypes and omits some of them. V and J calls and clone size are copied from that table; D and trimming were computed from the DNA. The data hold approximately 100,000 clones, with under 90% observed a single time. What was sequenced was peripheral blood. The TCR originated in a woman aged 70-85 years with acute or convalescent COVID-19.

Here the CDR3 reads CASRPGQGTDTQYF. The CDR3 coding sequence is TGTGCCAGCAGGCCGGGACAGGGAACAGATACGCAGTATTTT. The V call is TRBV6-5, the J call TRBJ2-3, with TRBD1 matching 9 bases. Germline V gene sequence: CDR1 MNHEY, CDR2 SVGAGI. The CDR3 is made up of 14 amino acids. The V gene end was trimmed by 6 bases and the J gene end by 3 bases; junction bases not matched to a gene: 4.